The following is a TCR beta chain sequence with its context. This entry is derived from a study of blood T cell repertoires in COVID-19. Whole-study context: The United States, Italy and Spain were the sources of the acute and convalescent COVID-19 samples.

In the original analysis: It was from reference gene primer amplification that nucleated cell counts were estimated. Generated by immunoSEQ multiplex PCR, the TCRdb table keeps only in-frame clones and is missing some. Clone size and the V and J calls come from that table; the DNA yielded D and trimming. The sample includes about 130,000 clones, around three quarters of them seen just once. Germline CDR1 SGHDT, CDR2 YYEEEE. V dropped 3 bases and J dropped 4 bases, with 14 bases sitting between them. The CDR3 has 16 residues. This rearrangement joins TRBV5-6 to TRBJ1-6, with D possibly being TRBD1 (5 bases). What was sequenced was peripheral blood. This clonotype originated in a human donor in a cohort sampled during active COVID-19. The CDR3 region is CASSSPRDGYNSPLHF. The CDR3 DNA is TGTGCCAGCAGCTCGCCGCGGGACGGTTATAATTCACCCCTCCACTTT.